Given below is one T cell receptor beta chain in context. Positive CCR7 selection of CD45RO-negative cells yielded the naive CD8 cells, and terminally differentiated effector memory CD45RA+ cells were excluded. The donors, healthy adults who were HIV-negative, had experienced no recent acute infections or vaccinations. These data come from a study of shared clonotypes between healthy human individuals. About the research overall: Each donor contributed plates that comprised three CD4 naive, three CD4 memory, two CD8 naive and one CD8 memory.

Germline trimming cut 1 base from V and 3 bases from J; bases unmatched to any gene: 9. This CDR3 has 18 residues. The germline V gene has CDR1 SGHTA and CDR2 FQGNSA. A deep-level run was used for the assay. The authors distributed each subset's genomic DNA evenly over several immunoSEQ plates. The data were produced by immunoSEQ multiplex PCR, yet TCRdb's version contains in-frame clones alone and is incomplete. Altogether some 2 million clones are present, about 95% being singletons, with the ten largest covering around 1%. The clonotype originates from a man younger than 30 in good health. The rearrangement joins TRBV7-2 to TRBJ1-3, with 10 bases matching TRBD1. Input material: naive CD8+ T cells sorted from blood. The CDR3 region is CASSLVGQGVLYGNTIYF. The CDR3 region has the DNA TGTGCCAGCAGCTTAGTAGGACAGGGGGTATTATATGGAAACACCATATATTTT.